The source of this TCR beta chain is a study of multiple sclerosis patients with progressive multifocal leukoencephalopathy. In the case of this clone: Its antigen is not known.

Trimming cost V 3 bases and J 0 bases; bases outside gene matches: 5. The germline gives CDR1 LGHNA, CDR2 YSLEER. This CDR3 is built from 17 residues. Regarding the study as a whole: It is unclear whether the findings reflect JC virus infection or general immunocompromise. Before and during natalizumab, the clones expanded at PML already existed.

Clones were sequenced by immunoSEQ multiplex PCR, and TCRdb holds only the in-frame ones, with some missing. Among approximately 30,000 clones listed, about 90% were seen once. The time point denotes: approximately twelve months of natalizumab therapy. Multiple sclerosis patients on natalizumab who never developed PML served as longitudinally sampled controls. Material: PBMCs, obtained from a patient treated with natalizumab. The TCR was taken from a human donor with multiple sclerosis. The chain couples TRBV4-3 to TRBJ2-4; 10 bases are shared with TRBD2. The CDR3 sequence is CASSHRTSGLAKNIQYF. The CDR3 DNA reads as TGCGCCAGCAGCCATCGGACTAGCGGTTTAGCCAAAAACATTCAGTACTTC.